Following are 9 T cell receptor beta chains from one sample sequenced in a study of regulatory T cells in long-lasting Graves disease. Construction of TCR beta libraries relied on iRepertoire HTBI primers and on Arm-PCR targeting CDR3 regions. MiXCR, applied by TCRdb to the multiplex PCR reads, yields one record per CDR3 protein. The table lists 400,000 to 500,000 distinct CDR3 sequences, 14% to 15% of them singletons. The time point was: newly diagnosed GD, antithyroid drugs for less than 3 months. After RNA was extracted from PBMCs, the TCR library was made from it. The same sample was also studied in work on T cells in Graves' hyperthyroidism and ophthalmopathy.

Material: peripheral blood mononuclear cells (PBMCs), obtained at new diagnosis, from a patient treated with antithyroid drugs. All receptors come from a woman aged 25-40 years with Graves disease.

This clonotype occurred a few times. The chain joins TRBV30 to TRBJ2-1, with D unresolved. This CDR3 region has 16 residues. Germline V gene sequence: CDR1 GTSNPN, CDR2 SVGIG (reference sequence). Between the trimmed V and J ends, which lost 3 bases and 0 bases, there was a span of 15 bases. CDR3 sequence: CAWRNLPHSSYNEQFF. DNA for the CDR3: TGTGCCTGGAGAAACCTTCCCCATAGCTCCTACAATGAGCAGTTCTTC. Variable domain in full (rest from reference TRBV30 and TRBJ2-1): SQTIHQWPATLVQPVGSPLSLECTVEGTSNPNLYWYRQAAGRGLQLLFYSVGIGQISSEVPQNLSASRPQDRQFILSSKKLLLSDSGFYLCAWRNLPHSSYNEQFFGPGTRLTVL.

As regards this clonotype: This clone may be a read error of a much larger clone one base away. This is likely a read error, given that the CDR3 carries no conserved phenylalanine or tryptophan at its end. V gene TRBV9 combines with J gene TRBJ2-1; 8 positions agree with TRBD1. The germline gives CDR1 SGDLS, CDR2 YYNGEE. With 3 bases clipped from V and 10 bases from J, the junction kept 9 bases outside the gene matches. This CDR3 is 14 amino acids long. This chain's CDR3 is CASSEGDRKYEQFC. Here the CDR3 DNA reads TGTGCCAGCAGCGAGGGGGACAGGAAGTACGAGCAGTTCTGC.

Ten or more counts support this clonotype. CDR3 nucleotides: TGCAGCGTTGAACGACAGGAGGAAGCTTTCTTT. Residues: CSVERQEEAFF. The chain carries TRBV29-1 and TRBJ1-1; TRBD1 might be the D (6 bases). Germline V gene data show CDR1 as SQVTM and CDR2 as ANQGSEA. The CDR3 is made up of 11 amino acids. Trimming pared 2 bases from V and 8 bases from J, leaving 9 bases between.

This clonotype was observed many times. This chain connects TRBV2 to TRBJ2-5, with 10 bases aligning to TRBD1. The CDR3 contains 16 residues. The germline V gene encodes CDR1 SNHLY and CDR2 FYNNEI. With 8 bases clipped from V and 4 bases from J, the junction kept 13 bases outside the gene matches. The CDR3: CASRLRTGGRGETQYF. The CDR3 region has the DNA TGTGCCAGCCGATTACGGACAGGGGGTCGGGGAGAGACCCAGTACTTC.

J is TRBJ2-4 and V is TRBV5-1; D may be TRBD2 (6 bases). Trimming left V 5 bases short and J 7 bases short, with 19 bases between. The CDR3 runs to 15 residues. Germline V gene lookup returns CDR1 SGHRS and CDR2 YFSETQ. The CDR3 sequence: CASRGEVGGTNIQYF. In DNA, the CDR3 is TGCGCCAGCAGAGGCGAGGTGGGCGGGACTAACATTCAGTACTTC. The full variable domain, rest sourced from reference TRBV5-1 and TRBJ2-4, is KAGVTQTPRYLIKTRGQQVTLSCSPISGHRSVSWYQQTPGQGLQFLFEYFSETQRNKGNFPGRFSGRQFSNSRSEMNVSTLELGDSALYLCASRGEVGGTNIQYFGAGTRLSVL.

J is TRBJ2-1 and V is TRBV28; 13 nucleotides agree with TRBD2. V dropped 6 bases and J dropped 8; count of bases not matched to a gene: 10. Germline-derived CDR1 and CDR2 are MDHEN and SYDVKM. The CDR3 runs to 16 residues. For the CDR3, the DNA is TGTGCCAGCAGCGGACTAGCGGGAGCCTGGCGCGATGAGCAGTTCTTC. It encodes CASSGLAGAWRDEQFF.

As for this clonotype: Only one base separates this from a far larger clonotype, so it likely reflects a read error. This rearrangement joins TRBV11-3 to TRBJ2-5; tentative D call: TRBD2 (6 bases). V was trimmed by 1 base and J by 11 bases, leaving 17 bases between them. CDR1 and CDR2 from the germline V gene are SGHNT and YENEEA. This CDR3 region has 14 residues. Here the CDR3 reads CASSLAGTYNEQYF. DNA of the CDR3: TGTGCCAGCAGCTTAGCCGGGACTTACAATGAGCAGTACTTC. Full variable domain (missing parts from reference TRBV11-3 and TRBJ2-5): EAGVVQSPRYKIIEKKQPVAFWCNPISGHNTLYWYLQNLGQGPELLIRYENEEAVDDSQLPKDRFSAERLKGVDSTLKIQPAELGDSAVYLCASSLAGTYNEQYFGPGTRLLVL.

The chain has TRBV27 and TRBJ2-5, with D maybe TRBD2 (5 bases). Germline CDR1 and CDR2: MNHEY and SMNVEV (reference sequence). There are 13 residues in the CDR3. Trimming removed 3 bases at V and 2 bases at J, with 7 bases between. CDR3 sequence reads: CASSLLAQETQYF. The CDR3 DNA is TGTGCCAGCAGTTTGTTAGCGCAAGAGACCCAGTACTTC.

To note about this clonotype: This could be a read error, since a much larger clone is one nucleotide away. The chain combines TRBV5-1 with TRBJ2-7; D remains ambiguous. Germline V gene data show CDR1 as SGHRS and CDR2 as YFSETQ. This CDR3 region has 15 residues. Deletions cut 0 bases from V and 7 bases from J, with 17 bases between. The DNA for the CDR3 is TGCGCCAGCAGCTTGGCGGCTGACTCCTACAATGAGCAGTACTTC. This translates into CASSLAADSYNEQYF.